These 28 T cell receptor beta chains were all obtained from the same sample, sequenced in a study of T cell changes during pregnancy in multiple sclerosis (dated by TCRdb to the late 2010s). Library generation was performed with the immunoSEQ multiplex PCR assay. TCRdb carries this immuneACCESS record with in-frame sequences only. Its versions omit some clonotypes, under half of them owing to an unresolved V gene in the studies checked, with the rest unexplained. The sample table contains more than 60,000 clones; only one count was recorded for 90% to 95% of them. The ten largest clones take up 0.29% of the sample. The sample here was CD4+ T cells from peripheral blood mononuclear cells, taken in the third trimester of pregnancy. These receptor sequences come from a female donor in good health, enrolled as a control in a pregnancy study.

This clone showed up just once. The V and J genes are TRBV5-5 and TRBJ1-2; D unclear. Germline V gene data show CDR1 as SGHKS and CDR2 as YYEKEE (reference sequence). CDR3 size: 14 residues. Trimming shortened V by 1 base and J by 8 bases, and 15 bases separated the two germline ends. CDR3 bases: TGTGCCAGCAGCTTGTCCAGGTCATCCGAGGGCTACACCTTC. This translates into CASSLSRSSEGYTF.

This chain uses TRBV5-6 with TRBJ1-2, with D possibly matching TRBD1 (6 bases). CDR3 length equals 16 residues. The germline gives CDR1 SGHDT, CDR2 YYEEEE. With 1 base removed from V and 2 bases from J, the gap between germline ends came to 15 bases. The CDR3 here is CASSLRGVRGNYGYTF. The CDR3 DNA is TGTGCCAGCAGCTTGCGGGGTGTTAGGGGGAACTATGGCTACACCTTC.

The V and J genes are TRBV15 and TRBJ1-4; the match to TRBD1 covers 7 bases. Unmatched junction bases numbered 5, after V lost 3 bases and J lost 7 bases. Germline V gives CDR1 LNHNV, CDR2 YYDKDF (reference sequence). This CDR3 has 14 amino acids. The CDR3: CATSRRGRGEKLFF. CDR3 DNA sequence: TGTGCCACCAGCAGGAGGGGGCGGGGTGAAAAACTGTTTTTT.

This sequence joins TRBV7-6 and TRBJ2-3; possible D gene TRBD2, 7 bases. Germline V lookup: CDR1 SGHVS, CDR2 FNYEAQ. V was cut by 3 bases and J by 3 bases, with 10 bases left in between. The CDR3 consists of 14 residues. Written as DNA, the CDR3 is TGTGCCAGCAGCTTTAGGGGGGGGACAGATACGCAGTATTTT. Translating it yields CASSFRGGTDTQYF.

V is TRBV7-2 and J is TRBJ1-1; D perhaps matches TRBD1 (6 bases). V dropped 0 bases and J dropped 0 bases, with 11 bases sitting between them. CDR1 and CDR2 from the germline V gene are SGHTA and FQGNSA. The CDR3 has 16 amino acids. CDR3 DNA: TGTGCCAGCAGCTTAGCGGGGGCAGGATTGAACACTGAAGCTTTCTTT. As protein: CASSLAGAGLNTEAFF.

The CDR3 loop is CASSYSVGPNTIYF. The CDR3, as DNA: TGTGCCAGCAGTTACTCCGTTGGGCCTAACACCATATATTTT. The chain is built from TRBV6-5 and TRBJ1-3, with no clear D. The CDR3 is 14 residues long. CDR1 is MNHEY and CDR2 is SVGAGI in the germline V gene. V lost 0 bases to trimming and J lost 7 bases, with 10 bases between them.

Of note for this clone: Within the sample, other DNA sequences also encode this same CDR3. V is TRBV6-6 and J is TRBJ1-4; TRBD1 agrees at 7 bases. This CDR3 has 15 residues. The germline CDR1 and CDR2 sequences are MNHNY and SVGAGI (reference sequence). J lost 3 bases, V lost 6 bases, and 7 bases had no gene match. CDR3 bases: TGTGCCAGCAGACCCCGGACAGGCCCTAATGAAAAACTGTTTTTT. Translating gives CASRPRTGPNEKLFF.

The gene calls are TRBV5-6 and TRBJ2-1; D remains unclear. Per the germline V gene, CDR1 is SGHDT and CDR2 is YYEEEE. The V end lost 4 bases, the J end lost 5 bases, and 13 bases lay between the germline ends. The CDR3 runs to 14 residues. CDR3 amino acids: CASSRPLGDNEQFF. The CDR3 DNA reads TGTGCCAGCAGCCGACCCCTGGGCGACAATGAGCAGTTCTTC. Drawing the rest from reference TRBV5-6 and TRBJ2-1, the complete variable domain is DAGVTQSPTHLIKTRGQQVTLRCSPKSGHDTVSWYQQALGQGPQFIFQYYEEEERQRGNFPDRFSGHQFPNYSSELNVNALLLGDSALYLCASSRPLGDNEQFFGPGTRLTVL.

The chain combines TRBV7-2 with TRBJ1-2; 9 positions agree with TRBD1. There are 15 residues in the CDR3. Germline CDR1 SGHTA, CDR2 FQGNSA. Trimming removed 4 bases from V and 8 bases from J; junction bases left unmatched: 11. CDR3 bases: TGTGCCAGCAGCTCCGGGACAGGGTTTAGATGGGGCTACACCTTC. It translates to CASSSGTGFRWGYTF. The whole variable domain, remainder taken from reference TRBV7-2 and TRBJ1-2, is GAGVSQSPSNKVTEKGKDVELRCDPISGHTALYWYRQSLGQGLEFLIYFQGNSAPDKSGLPSDRFSAERTGGSVSTLTIQRTQQEDSAVYLCASSSGTGFRWGYTFGSGTRLTVV.

This chain uses TRBV29-1 with TRBJ2-5, with D possibly being TRBD2 (6 bases). This CDR3 contains 13 residues. Germline assignment: CDR1 SQVTM and CDR2 ANQGSEA. V lost 5 bases and J lost 2, with 12 bases in between. In nucleotides, the CDR3 is TGCAGCGTTATAAGGAGGGGACAAGAGACCCAGTACTTC. It yields the protein CSVIRRGQETQYF.

The chain joins TRBV15 to TRBJ1-1; 8 bases are shared with TRBD1. CDR3 length equals 13 residues. The germline V gene encodes CDR1 LNHNV and CDR2 YYDKDF (reference sequence). With 11 bases clipped from V and 1 base from J, the junction kept 6 bases outside the gene matches. This chain's CDR3 is CAAGDRRNTEAFF. CDR3 coding DNA: TGTGCCGCTGGGGACAGGAGGAACACTGAAGCTTTCTTT. The variable domain in full, with the rest retrieved from reference TRBV15 and TRBJ1-1, is DAMVIQNPRYQVTQFGKPVTLSCSQTLNHNVMYWYQQKSSQAPKLLFHYYDKDFNNEADTPDNFQSRRPNTSFCFLDIRSPGLGDTAMYLCAAGDRRNTEAFFGQGTRLTVV.

The gene calls are TRBV2 and TRBJ1-2, with 12 bases fitting TRBD1. This CDR3 spans 16 amino acids. V lost 4 bases to trimming and J lost 7 bases; unmatched junction nucleotides: 10. CDR1 is SNHLY and CDR2 is FYNNEI in the germline V gene. The CDR3 loop reads CASSVLRDRGLGGYTF. The CDR3 DNA sequence: TGTGCCAGCAGTGTTTTGCGGGACAGGGGGCTTGGTGGCTACACCTTC.

The chain uses TRBV30 and TRBJ1-4, with a weak D call TRBD1 (5 bases). CDR3 size: 14 residues. Germline CDR1 is GTSNPN and CDR2 is SVGIG (reference sequence). Deletions cut 2 bases from V and 4 bases from J, with 11 bases between. This CDR3 is CAWSLGQINEKLFF. CDR3 coding DNA: TGTGCCTGGAGTCTGGGGCAGATTAATGAAAAACTGTTTTTT. Looking up the rest from reference TRBV30 and TRBJ1-4 gives the full variable domain: SQTIHQWPATLVQPVGSPLSLECTVEGTSNPNLYWYRQAAGRGLQLLFYSVGIGQISSEVPQNLSASRPQDRQFILSSKKLLLSDSGFYLCAWSLGQINEKLFFGSGTQLSVL.

J is TRBJ2-2 and V is TRBV29-1, with D tentatively TRBD2 (5 bases). V lost 6 bases and J lost 2, with 16 bases in between. There are 15 residues in the CDR3. Germline CDR1 SQVTM, CDR2 ANQGSEA. The CDR3: CSVADGGPNTGELFF. The CDR3 coding sequence is TGCAGCGTGGCCGATGGAGGCCCTAACACCGGGGAGCTGTTTTTT.

Only a few counts were recorded for this clone. CDR3 loop: CAILQTMNTEAFF. As DNA, the CDR3 is TGTGCCATCTTGCAAACAATGAACACTGAAGCTTTCTTT. J is TRBJ1-1 and V is TRBV10-3, with D uncertain. V lost 8 bases, J lost 0 bases, and 10 bases lay in between. The CDR3 contains 13 residues. CDR1 and CDR2 (germline): ENHRY, SYGVKD.

The chain has TRBV6-1 and TRBJ2-1, with 9 bases that match TRBD2. The CDR3 contains 15 residues. J lost 5 bases, V lost 2 bases, and 4 bases had no gene match. The germline gives CDR1 MNHNS, CDR2 SASEGT. This CDR3 is CASSERLAGNNEQFF. The CDR3 DNA follows: TGTGCCAGCAGTGAAAGGCTAGCGGGGAACAATGAGCAGTTCTTC.

This clone was found once. This chain uses TRBV5-6 with TRBJ2-5; 9 nucleotides match TRBD2. The V gene end was trimmed by 4 bases and the J gene end by 5 bases; junction bases not matched to a gene: 18. Germline values: CDR1 SGHDT, CDR2 YYEEEE. The CDR3 loop spans 18 amino acids. DNA of the CDR3: TGTGCCAGCAGCCCGCCACCGGCGGCGGGGGGGCCGTATGAGACCCAGTACTTC. Translating it yields CASSPPPAAGGPYETQYF.

V gene TRBV19 combines with J gene TRBJ2-6, with D perhaps matching TRBD1 (6 bases). This CDR3 comprises 17 residues. V was cut by 5 bases and J by 0 bases, with 14 bases left in between. The germline gives CDR1 LNHDA, CDR2 SQIVND (reference sequence). The CDR3 DNA reads as TGTGCCAGTAGTGCCCCCCTAGGGGGCTCTGGGGCCAACGTCCTGACTTTC. Its translation is CASSAPLGGSGANVLTF.

The gene calls are TRBV30 and TRBJ1-3; perhaps TRBD1 as D (6 bases). Germline lookup yields CDR1 GTSNPN and CDR2 SVGIG (reference sequence). V shed 5 bases and J shed 0 bases, with 11 bases lying between them. CDR3 size: 14 residues. The CDR3 DNA is TGTGCCTGGGGCAGGGACAACTCTGGAAACACCATATATTTT. This encodes CAWGRDNSGNTIYF.

Worth noting for this clone: The junction and the germline gene differ at one end; a read error may be behind it. The chain joins TRBV6-6 to TRBJ2-7; the match to TRBD1 covers 9 bases. This CDR3 region has 14 residues. CDR1 is MNHNY and CDR2 is SVGAGI in the germline V gene (reference sequence). This CDR3 reads CASSYPGTGTKRNF. CDR3 sequence (DNA): TGTGCCAGCAGTTACCCCGGGACAGGGACAAAAAGAAACTTC.

With regard to this clone: At the DNA level, this CDR3 is encoded by other sequences in the same sample as well. V gene TRBV9 combines with J gene TRBJ1-1; D possibly corresponds to TRBD1 (6 bases). CDR1 SGDLS and CDR2 YYNGEE come from the germline V gene. The CDR3 runs to 14 residues. Trimming cost V 6 bases and J 1 base, with 13 bases left between them. The CDR3 sequence: CASTQTTGNTEAFF. CDR3 in DNA: TGTGCCAGCACCCAGACGACAGGGAACACTGAAGCTTTCTTT.

The genes are TRBV4-1 and TRBJ1-4; 7 positions match TRBD1. CDR1 is MGHRA, CDR2 YSYEKL, per germline. The CDR3 has 15 amino acids. Trimming took 2 bases from V and 7 from J; bases not matched to a gene: 7. As DNA, the CDR3 is TGCGCCAGCAGCCAATTAACGACAGGGATTGAAAAACTGTTTTTT. It is translated as CASSQLTTGIEKLFF.

This sequence joins TRBV30 and TRBJ2-7; 7 nucleotides line up with TRBD1. Germline loops: CDR1 GTSNPN, CDR2 SVGIG (reference sequence). The junction had 12 bases not matched to a gene; V was cut back by 7 bases and J by 3 bases. The CDR3 runs 14 residues. The CDR3 spells CASTTGITLYEQYF. The CDR3 nucleotides read TGTGCCTCAACGACAGGGATCACCCTCTACGAGCAGTACTTC.

The chain has TRBV29-1 and TRBJ2-2, with 9 bases matching TRBD1. The CDR3 extends over 14 amino acids. Germline values: CDR1 SQVTM, CDR2 ANQGSEA. V was pared by 7 bases and J by 4 bases, with 7 bases of the junction left unmatched. CDR3 sequence: CSARGQGVTGELFF. CDR3 DNA: TGCAGCGCACGGGGACAGGGAGTCACCGGGGAGCTGTTTTTT.

About this clone itself: Additional DNA sequences in this sample encode the identical CDR3. The chain recombines TRBV6-5 with TRBJ1-1; 8 bases are shared with TRBD1. This CDR3 spans 12 amino acids. J gave up 10 bases and V 5 bases, and 6 bases lay outside the gene matches. CDR1 and CDR2 from the germline V gene are MNHEY and SVGAGI. CDR3 DNA: TGTGCCAGCAGTCCCTCGGACAGGGTAGCTTTCTTT. It translates to CASSPSDRVAFF.

The chain is built from TRBV2 and TRBJ2-7; 7 nucleotides agree with TRBD1. Germline V gene sequence: CDR1 SNHLY, CDR2 FYNNEI. This CDR3 is 12 amino acids long. V lost 5 bases and J lost 12; bases outside the gene matches: 10. Written as DNA, the CDR3 is TGTGCCAGCAGTTACTCCCCCGGGACAGCGTACTTC. It translates to CASSYSPGTAYF.

The V and J genes are TRBV30 and TRBJ1-1; D is unresolved. V was pared by 3 bases and J by 10 bases, with 21 bases between. The germline CDR1 and CDR2 sequences are GTSNPN and SVGIG (reference sequence). CDR3 length: 14 residues. CDR3 in amino acids: CAWSRSFGGIRAFF. The CDR3 DNA reads TGTGCCTGGAGCCGGAGCTTTGGAGGGATTAGAGCTTTCTTT.

This rearrangement joins TRBV7-5 to TRBJ1-6; the table gives TRBD1 as D, unverified against the DNA. TRBV7-5 represents a pseudogene. This CDR3 spans 16 amino acids. The CDR3 DNA sequence: TGTGCCAGAAGCTTAGGGGGCGAGAATTTTAATTCACCCCTCCACTTT. Protein product: CARSLGGENFNSPLHF.